This is a list of T cell receptor beta chains from one sample in a study of blood T cell repertoires in COVID-19. This table comes from immunoSEQ multiplex PCR, and its TCRdb copy is limited to in-frame clones, with some not included. The repertoire holds 35,000 to 45,000 clones, with 60% to 85% as singletons. The sequenced material came from peripheral blood. Source of these receptors: a man in his 60s with active COVID-19. Both conserved end residues are part of each CDR3. The order of the fields is J gene, clone size, V gene, D gene, CDR3 DNA, CDR3 protein. The D gene is left open where the match is weak. The listing skips clone size in some rows; elsewhere it reads once, few, many or a size class.

j_call: TRBJ1-1; clone_size: once; v_call: TRBV28; d_call: -; cdr3_nt: TGTGCCAGCAGTGCTCTCGGGACTGAAGCTTTCTTT; cdr3_aa: CASSALGTEAFF
j_call: TRBJ2-1; clone_size: -; v_call: TRBV6-5; d_call: -; cdr3_nt: TGTGCCAGCAGTTACTCGATACCACACCACGGGGAGCAGTTCTTC; cdr3_aa: CASSYSIPHHGEQFF
j_call: TRBJ2-7; clone_size: few; v_call: TRBV4-1; d_call: -; cdr3_nt: TGCGCCAGCAGCCAAGCTGAGGAGAGCTACGAGCAGTACTTC; cdr3_aa: CASSQAEESYEQYF
j_call: TRBJ1-5; clone_size: -; v_call: TRBV2; d_call: TRBD1; cdr3_nt: TGTGCCAGCAGCGCCAACGTAGTCAGGGGGACCCCCAATCAGCCCCAGCATTTT; cdr3_aa: CASSANVVRGTPNQPQHF
j_call: TRBJ2-3; clone_size: -; v_call: TRBV6-1; d_call: TRBD2; cdr3_nt: TGTGCCAGCAGTGAACTAGCGGGCCGCACAGATACGCAGTATTTT; cdr3_aa: CASSELAGRTDTQYF
j_call: TRBJ1-2; clone_size: -; v_call: TRBV27; d_call: -; cdr3_nt: TGTGCCAGCAGATACAGGGAAGCCTATGGCTACACCTTC; cdr3_aa: CASRYREAYGYTF
j_call: TRBJ2-3; clone_size: -; v_call: TRBV5-1; d_call: TRBD2; cdr3_nt: TGCGCCAGCAGCCGACTAGCGGGAGAGACAGATACGCAGTATTTT; cdr3_aa: CASSRLAGETDTQYF
j_call: TRBJ1-6; clone_size: -; v_call: TRBV5-1; d_call: TRBD1; cdr3_nt: TGCGCCAGCCAGGGACAGGGAAGCTCCTATAATTCACCCCTCCACTTT; cdr3_aa: CASQGQGSSYNSPLHF
j_call: TRBJ2-7; clone_size: -; v_call: TRBV4-3; d_call: -; cdr3_nt: TGCGCCAGCAGCCCAGGGCCGGGCTACGAGCAGTACTTC; cdr3_aa: CASSPGPGYEQYF
j_call: TRBJ2-3; clone_size: -; v_call: TRBV6-1; d_call: -; cdr3_nt: TGTGCCAGCAGTGATGCGGTTGGGGCACAGTATTTT; cdr3_aa: CASSDAVGAQYF
j_call: TRBJ1-5; clone_size: -; v_call: TRBV4-1; d_call: -; cdr3_nt: TGCGCCAGCAGCCCGGCTGGGGGGGGAAATCAGCCCCAGCATTTT; cdr3_aa: CASSPAGGGNQPQHF
j_call: TRBJ2-2; clone_size: -; v_call: TRBV7-6; d_call: -; cdr3_nt: TGTGCCAGCTCTATCGGGGCCTTCGGGAGTACCGGGGAGCTGTTTTTT; cdr3_aa: CASSIGAFGSTGELFF
j_call: TRBJ2-3; clone_size: -; v_call: TRBV14; d_call: -; cdr3_nt: TGTGCCAGCAGCCCTTTCACAGATACGCAGTATTTT; cdr3_aa: CASSPFTDTQYF
j_call: TRBJ2-1; clone_size: -; v_call: TRBV5-8; d_call: -; cdr3_nt: TGTGCCAGCAGCTTCCAACAGCCCCCTTGGTTCTTC; cdr3_aa: CASSFQQPPWFF
j_call: TRBJ1-1; clone_size: -; v_call: TRBV5-1; d_call: TRBD1; cdr3_nt: TGCGCCAGCAGCTTCACAGGGGGGAACACTGAAGCTTTCTTT; cdr3_aa: CASSFTGGNTEAFF
j_call: TRBJ2-7; clone_size: -; v_call: TRBV29-1; d_call: TRBD1; cdr3_nt: TGCAGCGTGGGACAGAGCTCCTACGAGCAGTACTTC; cdr3_aa: CSVGQSSYEQYF
j_call: TRBJ1-3; clone_size: -; v_call: TRBV5-1; d_call: TRBD1; cdr3_nt: TGCGCCAGCAGCTCTACAGGGGGTGGAAACACCATATATTTT; cdr3_aa: CASSSTGGGNTIYF
j_call: TRBJ1-5; clone_size: once; v_call: TRBV6-5; d_call: -; cdr3_nt: TGTGCCAGCAGGGGGACTGATAGCAATCAGCCCCAGCATTTT; cdr3_aa: CASRGTDSNQPQHF
j_call: TRBJ2-7; clone_size: -; v_call: TRBV10-3; d_call: -; cdr3_nt: TGTGCCACAATGACGTCAGGACAAACGAGCTCCGAGCAGTACTTC; cdr3_aa: CATMTSGQTSSEQYF
j_call: TRBJ1-1; clone_size: -; v_call: TRBV11-3; d_call: -; cdr3_nt: TGTGCCAGCAAGCCCAGGGGTGAAACTGAAGCTTTCTTT; cdr3_aa: CASKPRGETEAFF
j_call: TRBJ2-5; clone_size: -; v_call: TRBV6-6; d_call: -; cdr3_nt: TGTGCCAGCGGGGGGGGCCTTCAAGAGACCCAGTACTTC; cdr3_aa: CASGGGLQETQYF
j_call: TRBJ2-1; clone_size: -; v_call: TRBV7-2; d_call: -; cdr3_nt: TGTGCCAGCAGCCTAGGGCTCAATGAGCAGTTCTTC; cdr3_aa: CASSLGLNEQFF
j_call: TRBJ2-3; clone_size: -; v_call: TRBV19; d_call: TRBD1; cdr3_nt: TGTGCCAGTAAATCAGGGACAGGGGGCACAGATACGCAGTATTTT; cdr3_aa: CASKSGTGGTDTQYF
j_call: TRBJ1-3; clone_size: -; v_call: TRBV4-2; d_call: -; cdr3_nt: TGTGCCAGCAGCCAAGAAGAGGGCAGCTCTGGAAACACCATATATTTT; cdr3_aa: CASSQEEGSSGNTIYF
j_call: TRBJ1-2; clone_size: -; v_call: TRBV7-2; d_call: -; cdr3_nt: TGTGCCAGCAGCTTAGGTTTCACAGGGTATGGCTACACCTTC; cdr3_aa: CASSLGFTGYGYTF
j_call: TRBJ1-2; clone_size: -; v_call: TRBV28; d_call: TRBD1; cdr3_nt: TGTGCCAGCACTACAGGGGCAACTATTTATGGCTACACCTTC; cdr3_aa: CASTTGATIYGYTF
j_call: TRBJ2-2; clone_size: -; v_call: TRBV7-2; d_call: TRBD2; cdr3_nt: TGTGCCAGCAGCTTCAACATCGGGGGGGAGGAGCTGTTTTTT; cdr3_aa: CASSFNIGGEELFF
j_call: TRBJ1-2; clone_size: -; v_call: TRBV6-6; d_call: -; cdr3_nt: TGTGCCAGCACCTACAGTGAACCTAACTATGGCTACACCTTC; cdr3_aa: CASTYSEPNYGYTF
j_call: TRBJ1-1; clone_size: -; v_call: TRBV6-2/TRBV6-3; d_call: -; cdr3_nt: TGTGCCAGCACCCCTAGGGGGTGGGGGAACACTGAAGCTTTCTTT; cdr3_aa: CASTPRGWGNTEAFF
j_call: TRBJ1-1; clone_size: -; v_call: TRBV27; d_call: -; cdr3_nt: TGTGCCAGCACCCCAGACAGTATGAACACTGAAGCTTTCTTT; cdr3_aa: CASTPDSMNTEAFF
j_call: TRBJ2-3; clone_size: -; v_call: TRBV4-3; d_call: TRBD1; cdr3_nt: TGCGCCAGCAGCCAAATGGGACAGGGAATTAGCACAGATACGCAGTATTTT; cdr3_aa: CASSQMGQGISTDTQYF
j_call: TRBJ2-4; clone_size: -; v_call: TRBV4-2; d_call: -; cdr3_nt: TGTGCCAGCAGCCAAGTGCTAGGGGTAGCCAAAAACATTCAGTACTTC; cdr3_aa: CASSQVLGVAKNIQYF
j_call: TRBJ1-2; clone_size: -; v_call: TRBV29-1; d_call: -; cdr3_nt: TGCAGCGTTGAACACGGGAACTATGGCTACACCTTC; cdr3_aa: CSVEHGNYGYTF
j_call: TRBJ2-3; clone_size: -; v_call: TRBV30; d_call: TRBD2; cdr3_nt: TGTGCCTGGAGTAAGGTGTGGGGGGGGGAAGATACGCAGTATTTT; cdr3_aa: CAWSKVWGGEDTQYF
j_call: TRBJ2-1; clone_size: -; v_call: TRBV7-3; d_call: -; cdr3_nt: TGTGCCAGCAGCTCCCCAAACGTCGGCGGAATCTACAATGAGCAGTTCTTC; cdr3_aa: CASSSPNVGGIYNEQFF
j_call: TRBJ1-6; clone_size: few; v_call: TRBV6-4; d_call: -; cdr3_nt: TGTGCCAGCACCCGGGGTCCTAATTCACCCCTCCACTTT; cdr3_aa: CASTRGPNSPLHF
j_call: TRBJ1-1; clone_size: -; v_call: TRBV5-1; d_call: TRBD1; cdr3_nt: TGCGCCAGCAGCGAGACAGGGGCCAAAAACACTGAAGCTTTCTTT; cdr3_aa: CASSETGAKNTEAFF
j_call: TRBJ1-3; clone_size: -; v_call: TRBV5-6; d_call: -; cdr3_nt: TGTGCCAGCAGCTTGGCGGGGTCTGGAAACACCATATATTTT; cdr3_aa: CASSLAGSGNTIYF
j_call: TRBJ1-2; clone_size: -; v_call: TRBV6-5; d_call: TRBD1; cdr3_nt: TGTGCCAGCAGCTACTCGGACAGGGCGGGGGGCTACACCTTC; cdr3_aa: CASSYSDRAGGYTF
j_call: TRBJ2-1; clone_size: once; v_call: TRBV5-1; d_call: TRBD1; cdr3_nt: TGCGCCAGCAGTTTTGCCGGGACAGGGTCCTACAATGAGCAGTTCTTC; cdr3_aa: CASSFAGTGSYNEQFF
j_call: TRBJ1-4; clone_size: -; v_call: TRBV11-1; d_call: -; cdr3_nt: TGTGCCAGCAGCCCTTCCGGGACATCGGGAGAAAAACTGTTTTTT; cdr3_aa: CASSPSGTSGEKLFF
j_call: TRBJ1-6; clone_size: -; v_call: TRBV2; d_call: TRBD1; cdr3_nt: TGTGCCAGCAGACTCTCGGGACAGCATAATTCACCCCTCCACTTT; cdr3_aa: CASRLSGQHNSPLHF
j_call: TRBJ1-2; clone_size: -; v_call: TRBV27; d_call: -; cdr3_nt: TGTGCCAGCAGTTTATCCCCTCTAGTAGAAGGAGCTGGCTACACCTTC; cdr3_aa: CASSLSPLVEGAGYTF
j_call: TRBJ2-1; clone_size: -; v_call: TRBV6-6; d_call: -; cdr3_nt: TGTGCCAGCAGTCCCCGACTTGAGCAGTTCTTC; cdr3_aa: CASSPRLEQFF
j_call: TRBJ1-5; clone_size: -; v_call: TRBV7-2; d_call: -; cdr3_nt: TGTGCCAGCAGCTTAAATGGCAGGGTCAATCAGCCCCAGCATTTT; cdr3_aa: CASSLNGRVNQPQHF
j_call: TRBJ1-5; clone_size: few; v_call: TRBV6-6; d_call: TRBD1; cdr3_nt: TGTGCCAGCGGACAGGGGGAACAGCCCCAGCATTTT; cdr3_aa: CASGQGEQPQHF
j_call: TRBJ1-5; clone_size: -; v_call: TRBV24-1; d_call: -; cdr3_nt: TGTGCCACCAGTGAGGCGGGATACAATCAGCCCCAGCATTTT; cdr3_aa: CATSEAGYNQPQHF
j_call: TRBJ1-1; clone_size: -; v_call: TRBV9; d_call: -; cdr3_nt: TGTGCCAGCAGCGTAGTGTCAGGGTTCGGCACTGAAGCTTTCTTT; cdr3_aa: CASSVVSGFGTEAFF
j_call: TRBJ2-3; clone_size: -; v_call: TRBV11-2; d_call: TRBD2; cdr3_nt: TGTGCCAGCAGCGCGGATGAACTAGCGGGAACAGATACGCAGTATTTT; cdr3_aa: CASSADELAGTDTQYF
j_call: TRBJ2-5; clone_size: -; v_call: TRBV18; d_call: TRBD2; cdr3_nt: TGTGCCAGCTCTATAGCGGGCCTCCAAGAGACCCAGTACTTC; cdr3_aa: CASSIAGLQETQYF
j_call: TRBJ1-5; clone_size: -; v_call: TRBV4-1; d_call: -; cdr3_nt: TGCGCCAGCAGCCAGGAGGCGAGGGCTCAGCCCCAGCATTTT; cdr3_aa: CASSQEARAQPQHF
j_call: TRBJ1-5; clone_size: -; v_call: TRBV19; d_call: TRBD1; cdr3_nt: TGTGCCAGTAGGGAACGGACAGGGGTGAGCAATCAGCCCCAGCATTTT; cdr3_aa: CASRERTGVSNQPQHF
j_call: TRBJ2-5; clone_size: -; v_call: TRBV7-8; d_call: -; cdr3_nt: TGTGCCAGCAGCCCAAGCCGGACAACTCTCCAAGAGACCCAGTACTTC; cdr3_aa: CASSPSRTTLQETQYF
j_call: TRBJ2-7; clone_size: -; v_call: TRBV11-3; d_call: -; cdr3_nt: TGTGCCAGCAGCTTAGAAAGGGGTGGAGGGGACTACGAGCAGTACTTC; cdr3_aa: CASSLERGGGDYEQYF
j_call: TRBJ2-1; clone_size: -; v_call: TRBV15; d_call: -; cdr3_nt: TGTGCCACCAGCAGAGAGTTGGTGGCAGGGAACAATGAGCAGTTCTTC; cdr3_aa: CATSRELVAGNNEQFF
j_call: TRBJ1-1; clone_size: -; v_call: TRBV5-4; d_call: -; cdr3_nt: TGTGCCAGCAGCTTGAGGGGGGAAGCTTTCTTT; cdr3_aa: CASSLRGEAFF
j_call: TRBJ1-6; clone_size: -; v_call: TRBV11-2; d_call: TRBD1; cdr3_nt: TGTGCCAGCAGCTTGAGGGGGCGGGGTAATTCACCCCTCCACTTT; cdr3_aa: CASSLRGRGNSPLHF